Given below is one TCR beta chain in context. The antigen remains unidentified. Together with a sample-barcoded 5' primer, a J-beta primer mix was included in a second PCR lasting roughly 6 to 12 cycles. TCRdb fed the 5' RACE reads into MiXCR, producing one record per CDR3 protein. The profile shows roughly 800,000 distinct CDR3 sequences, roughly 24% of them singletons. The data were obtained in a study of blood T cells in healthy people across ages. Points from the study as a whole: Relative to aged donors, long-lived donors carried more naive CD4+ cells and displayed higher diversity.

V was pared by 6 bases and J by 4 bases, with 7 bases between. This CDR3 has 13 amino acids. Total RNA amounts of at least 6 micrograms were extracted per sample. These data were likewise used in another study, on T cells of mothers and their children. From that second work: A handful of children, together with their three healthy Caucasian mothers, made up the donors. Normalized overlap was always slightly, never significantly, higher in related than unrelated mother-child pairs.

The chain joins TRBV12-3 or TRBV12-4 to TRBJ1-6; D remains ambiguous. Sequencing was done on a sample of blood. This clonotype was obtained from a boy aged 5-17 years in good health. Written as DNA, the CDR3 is TGTGCCAGCAGCCCTCAATATAATTCACCCCTCCACTTT. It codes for CASSPQYNSPLHF.